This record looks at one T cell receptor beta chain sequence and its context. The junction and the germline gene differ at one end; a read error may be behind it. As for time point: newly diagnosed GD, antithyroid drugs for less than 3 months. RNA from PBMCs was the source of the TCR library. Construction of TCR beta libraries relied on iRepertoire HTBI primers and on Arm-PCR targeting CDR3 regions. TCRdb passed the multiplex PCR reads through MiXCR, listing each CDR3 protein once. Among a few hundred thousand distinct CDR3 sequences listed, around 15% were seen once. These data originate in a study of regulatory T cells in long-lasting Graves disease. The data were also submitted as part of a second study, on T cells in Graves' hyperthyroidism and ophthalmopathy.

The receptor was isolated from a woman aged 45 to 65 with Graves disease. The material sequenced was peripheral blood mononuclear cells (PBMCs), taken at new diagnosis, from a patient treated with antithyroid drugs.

The CDR3 is CASSQGDRFGTEAVF. DNA of the CDR3: TGTGCGAGCAGCCAAGGGGACAGATTCGGCACTGAAGCTGTCTTT. The chain couples TRBV3-1 to TRBJ1-1; TRBD1 agrees at 7 bases. The CDR3 runs to 15 residues. Germline CDR1 reads LGHDT; CDR2 reads YNNKEL (reference sequence).